This T cell receptor (beta chain) was profiled in a study of graft-versus-host responses after intestinal transplantation. This table comes from immunoSEQ multiplex PCR, and its TCRdb copy is limited to in-frame clones, with some not included. The profile covers around 95,000 clones, with more than 75% appearing a single time and about 0.9% taken by the ten largest. As concerns this clone: Antigen specificity is unknown.

Study-level results: High graft-versus-host to host-versus-graft clonal ratios were seen in allografts of patients with graft-donor T cell macrochimerism. In recipient marrow, GvH clones were found, and some appeared first in ileum or blood.

Material: unstimulated CD4+ T cells sorted from spleen or lymph node cells, obtained before transplant. The source of this sequence is a human donor who was the organ donor for an intestinal transplant.

The CDR3 DNA follows: TGTGCCAGCAGTTCAAGGGAGAAAAATCAGCCCCAGCATTTT. Its protein product is CASSSREKNQPQHF. The genes are TRBV6-5 and TRBJ1-5; D remains ambiguous. Looked up from germline, CDR1 is MNHEY and CDR2 is SVGAGI. Trimming removed 4 bases from V and 4 bases from J, with 11 bases in between. The CDR3 consists of 14 residues.